One sample yielded the 22 T cell receptor beta chains listed below, sequenced in a study of blood T cell repertoires in COVID-19. Produced via immunoSEQ multiplex PCR; TCRdb's table is partial and in-frame only. The top ten clones hold 0.7% to 0.85% of a sample with 220,000 or so clones, about 90% of them seen once. The sample taken for sequencing was peripheral blood. These receptors all stem from a man aged 60-69 years with COVID-19, enrolled during active disease.

The chain recombines TRBV19 with TRBJ1-1; D is ambiguous. Deletions cut 7 bases from V and 1 base from J, with 7 bases between. Looked up from germline, CDR1 is LNHDA and CDR2 is SQIVND (reference sequence). The CDR3 is made up of 12 amino acids. The CDR3 DNA is TGTGCCAGTAATCTGGCGAACACTGAAGCTTTCTTT. Protein: CASNLANTEAFF.

The chain joins TRBV5-5 to TRBJ2-3, with 9 bases lining up with TRBD1. Per germline, CDR1 SGHKS and CDR2 YYEKEE (reference sequence). J gave up 2 bases and V 4 bases, and 8 bases lay outside the gene matches. The CDR3 loop spans 16 amino acids. DNA of the CDR3: TGTGCCAGCAGCCCAAGGACAGGGGCCAACACAGATACGCAGTATTTT. Protein sequence: CASSPRTGANTDTQYF.

The table lists this clone with a count of one. This sequence joins TRBV11-2 and TRBJ2-1; possible D gene TRBD2, 6 bases. This CDR3 contains 14 residues. Germline CDR1 is SGHAT and CDR2 is FQNNGV. The germline V and J ends were trimmed by 1 base and 6 bases, with 10 bases remaining between them. CDR3: CASSLGRGSNEQFF. Written as DNA, the CDR3 is TGTGCCAGCAGCTTAGGTCGGGGGTCCAATGAGCAGTTCTTC.

Only one count was recorded for this clone. The CDR3 is CASSLAGRMGSPLHF. Here the CDR3 DNA reads TGTGCCAGCAGCTTGGCAGGGAGGATGGGGTCACCCCTCCACTTT. The chain is built from TRBV11-2 and TRBJ1-6; a weak D match, TRBD1 (5 bases). Germline CDR1 is SGHAT and CDR2 is FQNNGV. Between the trimmed V and J ends, which lost 3 bases and 10 bases, there was a span of 16 bases. The CDR3 totals 15 residues. The variable domain in full, with the rest retrieved from reference TRBV11-2 and TRBJ1-6, is EAGVAQSPRYKIIEKRQSVAFWCNPISGHATLYWYQQILGQGPKLLIQFQNNGVVDDSQLPKDRFSAERLKGVDSTLKIQPAKLEDSAVYLCASSLAGRMGSPLHFGNGTRLTVT.

V usage is TRBV18 and J usage is TRBJ2-1; TRBD1 might be the D (6 bases). CDR3 size: 14 residues. Per the germline V gene, CDR1 is KGHSH and CDR2 is LQKENI. Trimming shortened V by 0 bases and J by 8 bases, and 11 bases separated the two germline ends. DNA of the CDR3: TGTGCCAGCTCACCACCCGGCAGGGGACATGAGCAGTTCTTC. Translated, it gives CASSPPGRGHEQFF.

J is TRBJ1-1 and V is TRBV28; D unresolved. Germline-derived CDR1 and CDR2 are MDHEN and SYDVKM. The CDR3 spans 13 residues. Trimming removed 8 bases at V and 8 bases at J, with 18 bases between. The CDR3 DNA reads TGTGCCAGCGAAATCCCCGGGTCGGGGGAAGCTTTCTTT. It encodes CASEIPGSGEAFF.

The chain carries TRBV30 and TRBJ1-6; 7 positions agree with TRBD1. CDR1 and CDR2 from the germline V gene are GTSNPN and SVGIG (reference sequence). This CDR3 has 17 amino acids. After removal of 5 bases from V and 6 bases from J, the junction contained 16 bases not matched to a gene. Here the CDR3 reads CAWGLRGGRGFNSPLHF. CDR3 coding DNA: TGTGCCTGGGGCCTGCGAGGAGGCAGGGGGTTTAATTCACCCCTCCACTTT.

This clone was recorded a few times. The gene calls are TRBV19 and TRBJ1-5; TRBD1 agrees at 9 bases. The V and J ends lost 5 bases and 7 bases, in that order; junction bases with no gene match: 15. This CDR3 has 17 residues. Germline CDR1 reads LNHDA; CDR2 reads SQIVND (reference sequence). Here the CDR3 DNA reads TGTGCCAGTAGTTCCCCTGGAGGGGGGACAGGGTGGCAGCCCCAGCATTTT. Protein product: CASSSPGGGTGWQPQHF.

This clone was found once. The rearrangement joins TRBV19 to TRBJ2-6; D is undetermined. CDR3 length: 18 amino acids. The germline V gene has CDR1 LNHDA and CDR2 SQIVND (reference sequence). Trimming removed 5 bases at V and 0 bases at J, with 17 bases between. CDR3 protein: CASSLGLTKSSGANVLTF. The CDR3 nucleotides are TGTGCCAGTAGTTTGGGCCTGACGAAAAGCTCTGGGGCCAACGTCCTGACTTTC.

V is TRBV5-4 and J is TRBJ2-7; D not resolved. CDR1 and CDR2 from the germline V gene are SGHNT and YYREEE (reference sequence). Trimming removed 4 bases at V and 0 bases at J, with 11 bases between. The CDR3 has 14 amino acids. The CDR3 bases are TGTGCCAGCAGCGCTAGAGGTTACTCCTACGAGCAGTACTTC. This translates into CASSARGYSYEQYF.

This chain uses TRBV3-1 (or the pseudogene TRBV3-2) with TRBJ2-6; D is perhaps TRBD1 (5 bases). Germline V gene sequence: CDR1 LGHDT, CDR2 YNNKEL (reference sequence). This CDR3 comprises 17 residues. Trimming took 0 bases from V and 4 from J, leaving 13 bases between them. In DNA form, the CDR3 reads TGTGCCAGCAGCCAAGAATCAGGGTTCCCCGGGGCCAACGTCCTGACTTTC. This codes for CASSQESGFPGANVLTF.

This clone was detected once. The rearrangement uses TRBV6-5 and TRBJ1-2; 8 positions match TRBD1. Germline CDR1 is MNHEY and CDR2 is SVGAGI. There are 13 residues in the CDR3. V dropped 10 bases and J dropped 4; count of bases not matched to a gene: 8. The CDR3 protein is CAILRTGTYGYTF. For the CDR3, the DNA is TGTGCCATCCTTAGGACAGGGACCTATGGCTACACCTTC.

This chain joins TRBV20-1 and TRBJ1-2, with D tentatively TRBD1 (6 bases). The CDR3 covers 14 residues. The germline V and J ends were trimmed by 3 bases and 2 bases, with 13 bases remaining between them. The germline V gene encodes CDR1 DFQATT and CDR2 SNEGSKA (reference sequence). CDR3 sequence reads: CSASGIGGNYGYTF. The CDR3 nucleotides are TGCAGTGCTAGTGGAATAGGGGGAAACTATGGCTACACCTTC.

The genes are TRBV9 and TRBJ2-6; D possibly corresponds to TRBD2 (6 bases). Germline loops: CDR1 SGDLS, CDR2 YYNGEE. V dropped 3 bases and J dropped 3 bases, with 10 bases sitting between them. The CDR3 runs to 15 residues. The CDR3 coding sequence is TGTGCCAGCAGCGCGGGACTGGGTGGGGCCAACGTCCTGACTTTC. Translated: CASSAGLGGANVLTF.

The V gene is TRBV19, the J gene TRBJ1-5, with TRBD1 as a possible D gene (6 bases). The CDR3 covers 13 residues. CDR1 and CDR2 (germline): LNHDA, SQIVND (reference sequence). V gave up 11 bases and J gave up 3 bases, with 14 bases separating them. Written as DNA, the CDR3 is TGTGCCGGATCTAGGGACAACAATCAGCCCCAGCATTTT. This sequence encodes CAGSRDNNQPQHF.

The chain is built from TRBV28 and TRBJ1-6; 8 positions match TRBD1. The CDR3 contains 16 residues. CDR1 MDHEN and CDR2 SYDVKM come from the germline V gene. The trim removed 4 bases at V and 7 bases at J, leaving 9 bases unmatched. The CDR3 spells CASSSAQGAGNSPLHF. The CDR3 region has the DNA TGTGCCAGCAGTTCAGCCCAGGGGGCAGGGAATTCACCCCTCCACTTT.

Note on this clone: The sample has other DNA sequences that encode this CDR3 too. The chain links TRBV12-3 or TRBV12-4 to TRBJ1-2; 7 bases fit TRBD1. The CDR3 runs 13 residues. V gave up 5 bases and J gave up 3 bases; unmatched junction bases: 3. This CDR3 is CASSPQGYYGYTF. The CDR3 nucleotides are TGTGCCAGCAGTCCACAGGGGTACTATGGCTACACCTTC.

The sample holds one count of this clone. This chain uses TRBV4-1 with TRBJ1-1; D remains unclear. V was trimmed by 0 bases and J by 3 bases, leaving 11 bases between them. Germline CDR1 is MGHRA and CDR2 is YSYEKL. This CDR3 is built from 15 residues. CDR3 region: CASSQDYKGDTEAFF. The CDR3 DNA follows: TGCGCCAGCAGCCAAGATTATAAGGGAGACACTGAAGCTTTCTTT.

This clone has only a few counts. V and J are TRBV7-3 and TRBJ2-1; 10 bases match TRBD1. CDR1 is SGHTA, CDR2 FQGTGA, per germline. V lost 5 bases to trimming and J lost 6 bases; unmatched junction nucleotides: 4. The CDR3 spans 14 residues. The CDR3, as DNA: TGTGCCAGCAGCCCGGGGACAGGGGCCAATGAGCAGTTCTTC. Translating gives CASSPGTGANEQFF.

In this sample, this clone turned up a few times. The CDR3 sequence is CASSIPRTEGAGELFF. The CDR3 region has the DNA TGTGCCAGTAGTATACCTCGGACAGAGGGCGCCGGGGAGCTGTTTTTT. The chain employs TRBV19 and TRBJ2-2; a weak D match, TRBD1 (6 bases). Germline-derived CDR1 and CDR2 are LNHDA and SQIVND (reference sequence). V was pared by 2 bases and J by 6 bases, with 16 bases between. The CDR3 contains 16 residues.

The chain links TRBV12-3 or TRBV12-4 to TRBJ2-7; the D gene is possibly TRBD1 (6 bases). The length of the CDR3 is 12 residues. V was trimmed by 5 bases and J by 4 bases, leaving 9 bases between them. For the CDR3, the DNA is TGTGCCAGCAGTCCAACAGGGTACGAGCAGTACTTC. Protein sequence: CASSPTGYEQYF.

V is TRBV12-3 or TRBV12-4 and J is TRBJ1-2; 7 bases agree with TRBD1. With 6 bases clipped from V and 3 bases from J, the junction kept 4 bases outside the gene matches. The CDR3 extends over 13 amino acids. The DNA of the CDR3 is TGTGCCAGCAGAAAACAGGGGTACTATGGCTACACCTTC. Translation gives CASRKQGYYGYTF.